What follows describes a single T cell receptor (beta chain). Its antigen target is currently unknown. Base-call qualities are not available, and no considerably larger clone is one nucleotide away. The immunoSEQ v3 hsTCRB kit was used to amplify TCR beta CDR3 regions from genomic DNA through bias-controlled multiplex PCR. TCR libraries were sequenced on an Illumina NextSeq 500 to 2 million to 2.5 million read pairs for survey level or about 5-6 million for deep level. The paper's data handling went like this. The immunoSEQ Analyzer software assigned V, D and J genes, filtered out non-productive sequences, and reported clonality. Repertoires of infused TIL and blood were compared using productive Simpson clonality and the Morisita overlap index of productive TRB rearrangements. TCRdb took this table from immuneACCESS and kept in-frame rearrangements with V and J called. Such tables lack part of the clones; where checked against another copy, unresolved V genes explain under half of the gap, and the rest is unexplained. The D gene and trimming were derived from the DNA, and the V and J assignments and clone size from that table. This sample gives more than 90,000 clones in total; roughly 65% of them show up just once. Roughly 9.8% of the sample comes from the top ten.

The sample originates from a study of TIL therapy for anti-PD-1-resistant metastatic lung cancer listed by TCRdb under 2021. Concerning the study at large: Enrolled patients had a median age of about 53 years (range 38-75) and a median tumor PD-L1 proportion score of less than 7.5%. A median non-synonymous tumor mutation burden of about 1.6 mutations per megabase was determined across the cohort by whole-exome sequencing. Most of the cohort had lung adenocarcinoma, a handful of tumors were EGFR-mutant and two were ALK-rearranged, and half of the patients were current or former smokers. T cell receptor beta sequencing of tumor and peripheral blood served to follow clonotypes across the tumor, the expanded TIL product, and serial blood samples. Here is what the overall study found, with its caveats: The study protocol defined all tumor marker inferences as exploratory. Generalizability was limited because the cohort was highly selected, with more treatment-naive, never-smoker and oncogene-addicted patients included than is typical. Higher clonality and lower diversity were observed in expanded TIL cultures than in baseline intratumoral T cells (median clonality approximately 6.4% vs 31%, p < 0.0001). TIL culture showed high clonal turnover, with many enriched product clones undetected in the baseline tumor, suggesting clonal contraction rather than faithful expansion.

CDR1 and CDR2 are read off the germline V gene as SGHAT and FQNNGV. Trimming costs V 1 base and J 2 bases, and their ends lie 8 bases apart. The CDR3, cysteine through phenylalanine, is 14 amino acids long. Of all the DNA, just the CDR3 is kept, 42 bases in frame from base 1. This specimen's time point label, interpreted: pre-treatment sample, taken before nivolumab and TIL therapy. Baseline tumor samples were excised metastases, mostly pleural nodules or supraclavicular lymph nodes, from the same resection used to grow TIL. Before any PD-1/PD-L1 blockade was given, tumors were harvested, nivolumab was then administered, and patients who progressed went on to receive lymphodepletion, an infusion of expanded TIL, and IL-2. Adults with stage 4 NSCLC were enrolled from 2017 to early 2020 in a dual-center phase I trial. The samples were obtained from a phase I trial that was single-arm and open-label and tested tumor-infiltrating lymphocyte therapy combined with nivolumab in advanced non-small cell lung cancer. For each resected tumor, portions were snap-frozen in liquid nitrogen and kept at -80 degrees C. Tumor regions of interest were chosen on H&E sections by laser-capture macrodissection, pulverized into about 15 mg aliquots, and extracted with Qiagen Allprep kits.

This TCR was recovered from a person aged 25 to 79 with non-small cell lung cancer. The sample was tumor tissue, taken at baseline. This sequence uses TRBV11-2 and TRBJ1-2; the best D guess is TRBD1, with 5 bases matching. The encoded CDR3 is CASSLVGGNYGYTF. The bases are TGTGCCAGCAGCTTAGTTGGGGGAAACTATGGCTACACCTTC.